The present T cell receptor beta chain was sequenced within a study of T cells in women clearing cervical HPV infection. For the study at large: Only a few women had HLA typing results available.

Sequenced by immunoSEQ multiplex PCR; TCRdb stores in-frame clones only, minus some. The sample data list over 35,000 clones. All donors had a single incident cervical HPV16 infection, not prevalent. The sequencing input was blood buffy coat. This TCR was recovered from a woman aged 18-70 years with a cervical HPV16 infection that either progressed to CIN3+ or cleared (not recorded which).

The CDR3 sequence: CASRDRDSWTEAFF. CDR3 bases read: TGCGCCAGCAGGGACCGGGACTCTTGGACTGAA. This chain connects TRBV10-2 to TRBJ1-1, with a weak D call TRBD1 (5 bases). The CDR3 end falls 3 residues outside the read, so it is completed with the germline J gene. Germline V gene lookup returns CDR1 WSHSY and CDR2 SAAADI. V lost 6 bases and J lost 5, with 16 bases in between. The CDR3 spans 14 residues.